Listed below are T cell receptor beta chains from one sample, sequenced in a study of blood T cell repertoires in COVID-19. The repertoire was sequenced with immunoSEQ multiplex PCR; TCRdb's copy has only in-frame clones and lacks some. The sample lists 120,000 to 150,000 clones, roughly 80% occurring once. The specimen was PBMCs or T cells enriched from blood (not recorded which). These receptors were taken from a woman aged 18-29 years who had been exposed to COVID-19. Each CDR3 is given with its conserved first and last residue. The D gene is left open where the match is weak. Clone sizes are given selectively: once, few, many, or a class where the clone is expanded.

d_call: TRBD1; j_call: TRBJ1-1; v_call: TRBV5-4; clone_size: NA; cdr3_aa: CASSGAGTANTEAFF; cdr3_nt: TGTGCCAGCAGCGGAGCCGGGACAGCGAACACTGAAGCTTTCTTT
d_call: TRBD2; j_call: TRBJ2-7; v_call: TRBV30; clone_size: few; cdr3_aa: CAWSSSGLAGVREQYF; cdr3_nt: TGTGCCTGGAGTTCTTCAGGACTAGCGGGAGTTCGGGAGCAGTACTTC
d_call: TRBD1; j_call: TRBJ1-4; v_call: TRBV7-2; clone_size: NA; cdr3_aa: CASSPRTGGFEKLFF; cdr3_nt: TGTGCCAGCAGCCCTAGGACAGGGGGATTTGAAAAACTGTTTTTT
d_call: NA; j_call: TRBJ1-1; v_call: TRBV5-8; clone_size: NA; cdr3_aa: CASSLGGAGTEAFF; cdr3_nt: TGTGCCAGCAGCTTGGGGGGCGCGGGAACTGAAGCTTTCTTT
d_call: NA; j_call: TRBJ2-1; v_call: TRBV19; clone_size: NA; cdr3_aa: CASSIVSGGAYNEQFF; cdr3_nt: TGTGCCAGTAGTATAGTTAGCGGAGGGGCCTACAATGAGCAGTTCTTC
d_call: TRBD2; j_call: TRBJ2-7; v_call: TRBV7-6; clone_size: NA; cdr3_aa: CASSLVAGEGSEQYF; cdr3_nt: TGTGCCAGCAGTCTAGTTGCGGGAGAGGGGTCCGAGCAGTACTTC
d_call: NA; j_call: TRBJ1-2; v_call: TRBV5-8; clone_size: NA; cdr3_aa: CASSFTGSYGYTF; cdr3_nt: TGTGCCAGCAGCTTCACGGGAAGCTATGGCTACACCTTC
d_call: TRBD2; j_call: TRBJ2-5; v_call: TRBV2; clone_size: NA; cdr3_aa: CASSGSPGLAGGQETQYF; cdr3_nt: TGTGCCAGCAGTGGATCCCCGGGACTAGCGGGAGGCCAAGAGACCCAGTACTTC
d_call: NA; j_call: TRBJ2-2; v_call: TRBV7-2; clone_size: NA; cdr3_aa: CASSLGGGNTGELFF; cdr3_nt: TGTGCCAGCAGCTTAGGGGGAGGGAACACCGGGGAGCTGTTTTTT
d_call: TRBD1; j_call: TRBJ1-1; v_call: TRBV18; clone_size: NA; cdr3_aa: CASSRDRKNTEAFF; cdr3_nt: TGTGCCAGCTCACGGGACAGAAAAAACACTGAAGCTTTCTTT
d_call: NA; j_call: TRBJ2-7; v_call: TRBV7-3; clone_size: NA; cdr3_aa: CASSLNGGSSYEQYF; cdr3_nt: TGTGCCAGCAGCTTAAACGGGGGTAGCTCCTACGAGCAGTACTTC
d_call: NA; j_call: TRBJ2-2; v_call: TRBV9; clone_size: NA; cdr3_aa: CASSYGQFTGELFF; cdr3_nt: TGTGCCAGCAGCTATGGACAGTTCACCGGGGAGCTGTTTTTT
d_call: NA; j_call: TRBJ2-5; v_call: TRBV6-5; clone_size: NA; cdr3_aa: CASSGLIGETQYF; cdr3_nt: TGTGCCAGCAGCGGACTTATAGGGGAGACCCAGTACTTC
d_call: NA; j_call: TRBJ1-5; v_call: TRBV5-1; clone_size: NA; cdr3_aa: CASSLAAGPKSNQPQHF; cdr3_nt: TGCGCCAGCAGCTTGGCGGCAGGGCCAAAGAGCAATCAGCCCCAGCATTTT
d_call: TRBD1; j_call: TRBJ1-1; v_call: TRBV2; clone_size: NA; cdr3_aa: CASSPQRGGITEAFF; cdr3_nt: TGTGCCAGCAGCCCCCAGAGAGGGGGCATCACTGAAGCTTTCTTT
d_call: NA; j_call: TRBJ1-2; v_call: TRBV12-3/TRBV12-4; clone_size: NA; cdr3_aa: CASRREVGNGYTF; cdr3_nt: TGTGCCAGCAGGAGGGAGGTGGGGAATGGCTACACCTTC
d_call: NA; j_call: TRBJ2-7; v_call: TRBV10-2; clone_size: once; cdr3_aa: CASSVAANSYEQYF; cdr3_nt: TGCGCCAGCTCCGTAGCGGCAAATTCCTACGAGCAGTACTTC
d_call: TRBD2; j_call: TRBJ2-5; v_call: TRBV7-6; clone_size: NA; cdr3_aa: CASSLAGGHQETQYF; cdr3_nt: TGTGCCAGCAGCTTAGCGGGAGGGCACCAAGAGACCCAGTACTTC
d_call: NA; j_call: TRBJ1-3; v_call: TRBV20-1; clone_size: NA; cdr3_aa: CSASYSYSGNTIYF; cdr3_nt: TGCAGTGCTAGTTACAGTTACTCTGGAAACACCATATATTTT
d_call: NA; j_call: TRBJ1-5; v_call: TRBV18; clone_size: NA; cdr3_aa: CASSPLGQPQHF; cdr3_nt: TGTGCCAGCTCACCATTGGGCCAGCCCCAGCATTTT
d_call: NA; j_call: TRBJ2-6; v_call: TRBV6-5; clone_size: NA; cdr3_aa: CASSYQDRSGANVLTF; cdr3_nt: TGTGCCAGCAGTTACCAAGACAGATCTGGGGCCAACGTCCTGACTTTC
d_call: TRBD2; j_call: TRBJ2-7; v_call: TRBV9; clone_size: NA; cdr3_aa: CASSAGREAEQYF; cdr3_nt: TGTGCCAGCAGCGCCGGGAGGGAGGCCGAGCAGTACTTC
d_call: NA; j_call: TRBJ1-2; v_call: TRBV27; clone_size: NA; cdr3_aa: CASGGTDLTFNGYTF; cdr3_nt: TGTGCCAGCGGAGGGACGGACCTGACCTTTAATGGCTACACCTTC
d_call: NA; j_call: TRBJ1-3; v_call: TRBV7-9; clone_size: NA; cdr3_aa: CASSLGGGGNTIYF; cdr3_nt: TGTGCCAGCAGCTTAGGAGGAGGGGGAAACACCATATATTTT
d_call: NA; j_call: TRBJ1-1; v_call: TRBV12-3/TRBV12-4; clone_size: NA; cdr3_aa: CASSPQVNTEAFF; cdr3_nt: TGTGCCAGCAGCCCACAGGTAAACACTGAAGCTTTCTTT
d_call: TRBD1; j_call: TRBJ1-1; v_call: TRBV19; clone_size: NA; cdr3_aa: CASSEGQANTEAFF; cdr3_nt: TGTGCCAGTAGTGAGGGACAGGCCAACACTGAAGCTTTCTTT
d_call: NA; j_call: TRBJ2-1; v_call: TRBV12-3/TRBV12-4; clone_size: NA; cdr3_aa: CASSDWLEQFF; cdr3_nt: TGTGCCAGCAGTGACTGGCTAGAGCAGTTCTTC
d_call: TRBD2; j_call: TRBJ2-1; v_call: TRBV11-3; clone_size: NA; cdr3_aa: CASSLGLADCYNEQFF; cdr3_nt: TGTGCCAGCAGCCTGGGACTAGCTGACTGTTACAATGAGCAGTTCTTC
d_call: NA; j_call: TRBJ1-2; v_call: TRBV7-9; clone_size: NA; cdr3_aa: CAGRRGNYGYTF; cdr3_nt: TGTGCCGGACGCAGGGGTAACTATGGCTACACCTTC
d_call: NA; j_call: TRBJ1-1; v_call: TRBV18; clone_size: few; cdr3_aa: CASSPQGALAEAFF; cdr3_nt: TGTGCCAGCTCACCACAGGGAGCCCTAGCTGAAGCTTTCTTT
d_call: NA; j_call: TRBJ1-4; v_call: TRBV21-1; clone_size: NA; cdr3_aa: CAGDGATNEKLFF; cdr3_nt: TGTGCCGGAGACGGAGCAACTAATGAAAAACTGTTTTTT
d_call: NA; j_call: TRBJ1-2; v_call: TRBV29-1; clone_size: few; cdr3_aa: CSVEDGGGSYTF; cdr3_nt: TGCAGCGTTGAAGATGGCGGGGGAAGCTACACCTTC
d_call: TRBD2; j_call: TRBJ2-3; v_call: TRBV5-5; clone_size: NA; cdr3_aa: CASSPWTSGRSDTQYF; cdr3_nt: TGTGCCAGCAGCCCTTGGACTAGCGGGCGCTCAGATACGCAGTATTTT
d_call: TRBD2; j_call: TRBJ2-1; v_call: TRBV3-1/TRBV3-2; clone_size: NA; cdr3_aa: CASSQVCGTSGRAYNEQFF; cdr3_nt: TGTGCCAGCAGCCAAGTTTGTGGGACTAGCGGGAGGGCCTACAATGAGCAGTTCTTC
d_call: TRBD1; j_call: TRBJ2-7; v_call: TRBV27; clone_size: NA; cdr3_aa: CASSLSGQGWEQYF; cdr3_nt: TGTGCCAGCAGTTTATCGGGACAGGGTTGGGAGCAGTACTTC
d_call: NA; j_call: TRBJ2-3; v_call: TRBV7-9; clone_size: NA; cdr3_aa: CASSLAEAVSQYF; cdr3_nt: TGTGCCAGCAGCTTAGCGGAGGCAGTATCCCAGTATTTT
d_call: TRBD2; j_call: TRBJ2-1; v_call: TRBV3-1/TRBV3-2; clone_size: NA; cdr3_aa: CASSQEKPSGRFVEQFF; cdr3_nt: TGTGCCAGCAGCCAAGAGAAGCCTAGCGGGAGATTCGTTGAGCAGTTCTTC
d_call: NA; j_call: TRBJ1-1; v_call: TRBV27; clone_size: few; cdr3_aa: CASSILPTGRAEAFF; cdr3_nt: TGTGCCAGCAGTATCCTGCCCACAGGGAGGGCTGAAGCTTTCTTT
d_call: NA; j_call: TRBJ2-1; v_call: TRBV27; clone_size: NA; cdr3_aa: CASSRAGPSSYNEQFF; cdr3_nt: TGTGCCAGCAGTCGGGCGGGACCTAGCTCCTACAATGAGCAGTTCTTC
d_call: NA; j_call: TRBJ2-1; v_call: TRBV7-3; clone_size: few; cdr3_aa: CASSSLGAHNEQFF; cdr3_nt: TGTGCCAGCAGCTCCCTTGGAGCGCACAATGAGCAGTTCTTC
d_call: NA; j_call: TRBJ2-5; v_call: TRBV7-2; clone_size: NA; cdr3_aa: CASSADSQETQYF; cdr3_nt: TGTGCCAGCAGCGCGGACAGCCAAGAGACCCAGTACTTC
d_call: TRBD2; j_call: TRBJ2-1; v_call: TRBV5-1; clone_size: NA; cdr3_aa: CASSLEVAGASEQFF; cdr3_nt: TGCGCCAGCAGCTTGGAGGTAGCGGGAGCTTCTGAGCAGTTCTTC
d_call: TRBD2; j_call: TRBJ2-1; v_call: TRBV7-3; clone_size: NA; cdr3_aa: CASSFGTSGRNEQFF; cdr3_nt: TGTGCCAGCAGCTTCGGGACTAGCGGGAGGAATGAGCAGTTCTTC
d_call: NA; j_call: TRBJ2-2; v_call: TRBV9; clone_size: NA; cdr3_aa: CASSVAGTNTGELFF; cdr3_nt: TGTGCCAGCAGCGTAGCGGGTACGAACACCGGGGAGCTGTTTTTT
d_call: NA; j_call: TRBJ1-1; v_call: TRBV29-1; clone_size: NA; cdr3_aa: CSVKGTPGEVTEAFF; cdr3_nt: TGCAGCGTTAAGGGGACTCCCGGGGAGGTCACTGAAGCTTTCTTT
d_call: TRBD2; j_call: TRBJ2-7; v_call: TRBV4-2; clone_size: NA; cdr3_aa: CASSQDGSSGAYEQYF; cdr3_nt: TGTGCCAGCAGCCAAGATGGGTCTAGCGGAGCCTACGAGCAGTACTTC
d_call: TRBD2; j_call: TRBJ2-7; v_call: TRBV27; clone_size: NA; cdr3_aa: CASSAGTSGSYEQYF; cdr3_nt: TGTGCCAGCAGTGCCGGGACTAGCGGCTCCTACGAGCAGTACTTC
d_call: TRBD1; j_call: TRBJ1-2; v_call: TRBV24-1; clone_size: NA; cdr3_aa: CATSAGDRVYGYTF; cdr3_nt: TGTGCCACCAGTGCTGGAGACAGGGTCTATGGCTACACCTTC
d_call: TRBD1; j_call: TRBJ2-6; v_call: TRBV6-5; clone_size: few; cdr3_aa: CASRTGGSGANVLTF; cdr3_nt: TGTGCCAGCAGGACAGGGGGCTCTGGGGCCAACGTCCTGACTTTC
d_call: NA; j_call: TRBJ2-6; v_call: TRBV29-1; clone_size: few; cdr3_aa: CSVASSGANVLTF; cdr3_nt: TGCAGCGTTGCGAGCTCTGGGGCCAACGTCCTGACTTTC